The 2 T cell receptor beta chains below come from one sample, sequenced in a study of cytotoxic CD8 clonotypes in ibrutinib-treated CLL. Clones were sequenced by immunoSEQ multiplex PCR, and TCRdb holds only the in-frame ones, with some missing. Of 130,000 to 150,000 clones in the sample, 79% are singletons; the top ten hold roughly 13%. Source: PBMCs, taken after 12 months of ibrutinib treatment. These receptor sequences come from a human donor with chronic lymphocytic leukemia.

The sample holds a few counts of this clone. The chain joins TRBV15 to TRBJ2-2; D ambiguous. V lost 0 bases and J lost 8, with 7 bases in between. This CDR3 is built from 13 residues. Germline V gives CDR1 LNHNV, CDR2 YYDKDF (reference sequence). The CDR3 is CATSRDSPGELFF. CDR3 nucleotide sequence: TGTGCCACCAGCAGAGATTCACCGGGGGAGCTGTTTTTT.

CDR3 nucleotides: TGCGCCAGCAGCTTCGGCGCGGCCACCTACGAGCAGTACTTC. It translates to CASSFGAATYEQYF. V is TRBV5-1 and J is TRBJ2-7; D unresolved. Germline V gene lookup returns CDR1 SGHRS and CDR2 YFSETQ. The V and J ends lost 2 bases and 2 bases respectively, with 11 bases between them. This CDR3 region has 14 residues. The full variable domain, completed using reference TRBV5-1 and TRBJ2-7, is KAGVTQTPRYLIKTRGQQVTLSCSPISGHRSVSWYQQTPGQGLQFLFEYFSETQRNKGNFPGRFSGRQFSNSRSEMNVSTLELGDSALYLCASSFGAATYEQYFGPGTRLTVT.